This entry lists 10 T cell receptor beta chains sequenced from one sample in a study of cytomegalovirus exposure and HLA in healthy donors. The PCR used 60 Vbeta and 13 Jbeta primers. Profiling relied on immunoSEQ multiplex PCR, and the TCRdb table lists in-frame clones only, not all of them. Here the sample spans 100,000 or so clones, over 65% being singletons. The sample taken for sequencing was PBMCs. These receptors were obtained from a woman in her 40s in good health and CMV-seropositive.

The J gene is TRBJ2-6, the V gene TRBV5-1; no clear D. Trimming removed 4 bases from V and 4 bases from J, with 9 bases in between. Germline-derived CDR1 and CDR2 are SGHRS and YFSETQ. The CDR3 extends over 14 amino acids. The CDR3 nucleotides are TGCGCCAGCAGCGGCGGTGGAGGGGCCAACGTCCTGACTTTC. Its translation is CASSGGGGANVLTF.

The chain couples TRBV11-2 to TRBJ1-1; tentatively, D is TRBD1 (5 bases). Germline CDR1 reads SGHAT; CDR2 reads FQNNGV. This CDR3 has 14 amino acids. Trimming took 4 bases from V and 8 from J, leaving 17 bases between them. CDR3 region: CASSSSGGIEEAFF. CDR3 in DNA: TGTGCCAGCAGCTCAAGCGGGGGGATAGAGGAAGCTTTCTTT. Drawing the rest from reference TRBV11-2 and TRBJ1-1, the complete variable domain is EAGVAQSPRYKIIEKRQSVAFWCNPISGHATLYWYQQILGQGPKLLIQFQNNGVVDDSQLPKDRFSAERLKGVDSTLKIQPAKLEDSAVYLCASSSSGGIEEAFFGQGTRLTVV.

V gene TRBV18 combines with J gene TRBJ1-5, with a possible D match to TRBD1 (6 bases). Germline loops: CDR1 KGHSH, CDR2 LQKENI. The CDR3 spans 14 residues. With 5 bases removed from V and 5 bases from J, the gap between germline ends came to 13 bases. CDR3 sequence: CASSVTGRDQPQHF. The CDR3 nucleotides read TGTGCCAGCTCAGTGACAGGACGGGATCAGCCCCAGCATTTT.

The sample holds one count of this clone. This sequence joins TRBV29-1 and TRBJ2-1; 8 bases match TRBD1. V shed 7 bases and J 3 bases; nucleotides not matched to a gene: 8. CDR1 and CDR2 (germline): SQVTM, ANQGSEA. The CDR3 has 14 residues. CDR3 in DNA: TGCAGCGCCTGGACGGGACAGGTCTACAATGAGCAGTTCTTC. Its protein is CSAWTGQVYNEQFF.

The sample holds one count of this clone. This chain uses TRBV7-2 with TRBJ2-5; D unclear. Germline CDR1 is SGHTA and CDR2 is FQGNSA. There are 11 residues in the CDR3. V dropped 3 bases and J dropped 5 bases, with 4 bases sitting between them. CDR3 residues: CASSFSETQYF. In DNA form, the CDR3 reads TGTGCCAGCAGCTTTAGCGAGACCCAGTACTTC.

For the CDR3, the DNA is TGTGCCAGTAGTATAGGGACTAGCGGGAAACGCACAGATACGCAGTATTTT. Protein product: CASSIGTSGKRTDTQYF. The chain combines TRBV19 with TRBJ2-3; 12 positions match TRBD2. V dropped 1 base and J dropped 1; count of bases not matched to a gene: 3. Germline lookup yields CDR1 LNHDA and CDR2 SQIVND (reference sequence). The CDR3 is made up of 17 amino acids.

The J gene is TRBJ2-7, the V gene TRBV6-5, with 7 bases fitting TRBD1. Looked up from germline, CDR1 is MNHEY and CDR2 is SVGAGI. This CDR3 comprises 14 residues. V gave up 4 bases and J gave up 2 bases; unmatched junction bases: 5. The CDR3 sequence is CASSLTGLPYEQYF. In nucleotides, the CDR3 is TGTGCCAGCAGTTTGACAGGGCTACCCTACGAGCAGTACTTC.

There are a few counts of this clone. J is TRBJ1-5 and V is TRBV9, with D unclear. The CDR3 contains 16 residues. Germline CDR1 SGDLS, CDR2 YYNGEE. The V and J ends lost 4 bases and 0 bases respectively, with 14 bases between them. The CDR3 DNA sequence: TGTGCCAGCAGCTCCGGAGGCCCTGGTAGCAATCAGCCCCAGCATTTT. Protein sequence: CASSSGGPGSNQPQHF.

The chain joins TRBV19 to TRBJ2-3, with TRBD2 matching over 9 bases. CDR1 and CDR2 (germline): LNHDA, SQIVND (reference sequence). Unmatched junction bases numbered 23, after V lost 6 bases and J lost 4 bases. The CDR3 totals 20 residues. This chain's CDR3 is CASSKPTPGAGGRRSDTQYF. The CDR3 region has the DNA TGTGCCAGTAGCAAGCCCACCCCCGGGGCGGGAGGGCGACGATCAGATACGCAGTATTTT.

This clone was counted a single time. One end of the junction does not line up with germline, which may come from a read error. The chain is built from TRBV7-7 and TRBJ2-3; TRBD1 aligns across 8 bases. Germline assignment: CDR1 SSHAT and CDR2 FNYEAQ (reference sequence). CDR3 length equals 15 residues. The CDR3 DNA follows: TGTGCTAGCAGCCTCGGACAGGGACCATCGGATACGCAGTATTTT. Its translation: CASSLGQGPSDTQYF.